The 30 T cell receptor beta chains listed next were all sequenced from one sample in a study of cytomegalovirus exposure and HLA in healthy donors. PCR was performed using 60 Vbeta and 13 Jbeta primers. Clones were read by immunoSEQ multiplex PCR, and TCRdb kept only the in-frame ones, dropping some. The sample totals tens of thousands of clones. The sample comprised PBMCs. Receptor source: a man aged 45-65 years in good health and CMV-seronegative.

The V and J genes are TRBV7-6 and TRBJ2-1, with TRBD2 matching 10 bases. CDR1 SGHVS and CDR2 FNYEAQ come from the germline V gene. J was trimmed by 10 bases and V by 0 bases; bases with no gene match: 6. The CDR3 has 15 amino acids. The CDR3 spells CASSLATSGVSEQFF. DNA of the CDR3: TGTGCCAGCAGCTTAGCCACTAGCGGGGTAAGCGAGCAGTTCTTC.

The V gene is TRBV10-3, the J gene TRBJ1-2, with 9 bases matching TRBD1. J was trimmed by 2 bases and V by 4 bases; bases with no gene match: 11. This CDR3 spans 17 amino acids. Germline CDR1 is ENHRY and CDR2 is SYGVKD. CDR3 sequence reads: CAISARGTGGGNYGYTF. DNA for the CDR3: TGTGCCATCAGTGCCCGGGGAACAGGGGGCGGGAACTATGGCTACACCTTC.

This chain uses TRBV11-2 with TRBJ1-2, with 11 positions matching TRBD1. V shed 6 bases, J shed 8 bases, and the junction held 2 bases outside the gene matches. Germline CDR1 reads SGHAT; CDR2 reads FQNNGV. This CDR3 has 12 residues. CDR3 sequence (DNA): TGTGCCAGCAGGGGACAGGGGGGGGGCTACACCTTC. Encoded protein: CASRGQGGGYTF. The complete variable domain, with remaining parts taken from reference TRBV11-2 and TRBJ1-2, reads EAGVAQSPRYKIIEKRQSVAFWCNPISGHATLYWYQQILGQGPKLLIQFQNNGVVDDSQLPKDRFSAERLKGVDSTLKIQPAKLEDSAVYLCASRGQGGGYTFGSGTRLTVV.

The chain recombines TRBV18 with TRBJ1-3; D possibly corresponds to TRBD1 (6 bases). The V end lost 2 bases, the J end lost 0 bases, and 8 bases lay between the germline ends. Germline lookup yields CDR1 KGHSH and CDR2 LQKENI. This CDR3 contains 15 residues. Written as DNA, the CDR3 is TGTGCCAGCTCACCAGGGACAAACTCTGGAAACACCATATATTTT. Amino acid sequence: CASSPGTNSGNTIYF.

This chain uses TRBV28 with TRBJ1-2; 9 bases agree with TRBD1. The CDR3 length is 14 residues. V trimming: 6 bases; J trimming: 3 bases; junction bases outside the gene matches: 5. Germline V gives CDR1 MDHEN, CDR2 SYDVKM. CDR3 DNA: TGTGCCAGCAGGTTACAGGGGGCCGACTATGGCTACACCTTC. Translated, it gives CASRLQGADYGYTF.

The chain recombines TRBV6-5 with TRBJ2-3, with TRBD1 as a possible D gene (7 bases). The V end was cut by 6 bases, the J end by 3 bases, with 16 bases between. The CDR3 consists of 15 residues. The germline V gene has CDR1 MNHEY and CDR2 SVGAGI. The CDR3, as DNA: TGTGCCAGCAGCCTCAGGGGGGCCATAACAGATACGCAGTATTTT. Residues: CASSLRGAITDTQYF.

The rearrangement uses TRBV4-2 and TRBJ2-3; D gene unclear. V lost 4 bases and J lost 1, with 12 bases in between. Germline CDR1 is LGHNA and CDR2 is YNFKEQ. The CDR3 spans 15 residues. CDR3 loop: CASSRTEDGTDTQYF. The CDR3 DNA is TGTGCCAGCAGCCGCACAGAAGACGGCACAGATACGCAGTATTTT.

The CDR3 here is CASSPSPRQGRNSPLHF. The DNA for the CDR3 is TGTGCCAGCAGTCCCTCGCCTCGACAGGGGCGTAATTCACCCCTCCACTTT. The chain carries TRBV27 and TRBJ1-6; 8 nucleotides line up with TRBD1. Per the germline V gene, CDR1 is MNHEY and CDR2 is SMNVEV (reference sequence). The CDR3 contains 17 residues. Trimming took 5 bases from V and 6 from J; bases not matched to a gene: 12.

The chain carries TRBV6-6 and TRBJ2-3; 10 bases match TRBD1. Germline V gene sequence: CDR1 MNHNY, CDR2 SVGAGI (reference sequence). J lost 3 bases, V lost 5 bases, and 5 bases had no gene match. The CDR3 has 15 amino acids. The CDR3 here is CASSNEGQGTDTQYF. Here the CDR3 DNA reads TGTGCCAGCAGTAATGAGGGACAGGGGACAGATACGCAGTATTTT.

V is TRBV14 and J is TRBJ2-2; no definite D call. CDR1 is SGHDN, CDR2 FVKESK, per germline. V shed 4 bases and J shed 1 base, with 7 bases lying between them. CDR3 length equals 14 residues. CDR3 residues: CASSRTENTGELFF. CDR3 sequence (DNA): TGTGCCAGCAGCCGTACAGAGAACACCGGGGAGCTGTTTTTT.

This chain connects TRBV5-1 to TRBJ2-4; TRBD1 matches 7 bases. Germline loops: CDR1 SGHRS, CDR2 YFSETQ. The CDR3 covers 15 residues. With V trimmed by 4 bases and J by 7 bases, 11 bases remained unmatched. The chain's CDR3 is CASSPLIGGLNIQYF. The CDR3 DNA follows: TGCGCCAGCAGCCCCTTGATAGGGGGCCTGAACATTCAGTACTTC.

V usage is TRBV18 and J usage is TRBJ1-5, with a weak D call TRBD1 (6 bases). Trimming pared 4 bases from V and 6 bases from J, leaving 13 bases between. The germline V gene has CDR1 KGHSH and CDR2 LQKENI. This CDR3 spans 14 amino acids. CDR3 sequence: CASSQEQGSQPQHF. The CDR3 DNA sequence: TGTGCCAGCTCACAGGAACAGGGTTCTCAGCCCCAGCATTTT.

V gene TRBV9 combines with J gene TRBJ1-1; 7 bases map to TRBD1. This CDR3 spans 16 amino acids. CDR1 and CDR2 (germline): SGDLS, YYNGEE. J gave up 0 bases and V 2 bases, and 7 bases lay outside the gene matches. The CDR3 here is CASSVTGDSMNTEAFF. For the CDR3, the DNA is TGTGCCAGCAGCGTCACCGGGGACAGCATGAACACTGAAGCTTTCTTT.

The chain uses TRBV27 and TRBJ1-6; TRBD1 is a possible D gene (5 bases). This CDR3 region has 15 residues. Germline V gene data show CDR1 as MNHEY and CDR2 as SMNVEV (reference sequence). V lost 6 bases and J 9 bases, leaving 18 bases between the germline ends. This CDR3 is CASSSPFQGGSPLHF. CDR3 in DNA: TGTGCCAGCAGCTCTCCATTCCAGGGAGGTTCACCCCTCCACTTT.

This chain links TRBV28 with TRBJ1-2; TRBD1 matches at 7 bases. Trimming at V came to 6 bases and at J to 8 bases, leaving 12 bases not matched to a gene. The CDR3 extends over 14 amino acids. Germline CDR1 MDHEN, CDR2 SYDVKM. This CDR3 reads CASRPIDRVKGYTF. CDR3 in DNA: TGTGCCAGCAGACCGATCGACAGGGTTAAGGGCTACACCTTC.

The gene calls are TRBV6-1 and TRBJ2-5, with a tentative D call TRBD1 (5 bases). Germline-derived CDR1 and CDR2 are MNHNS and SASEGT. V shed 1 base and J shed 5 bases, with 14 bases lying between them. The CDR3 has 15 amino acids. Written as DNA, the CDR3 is TGTGCCAGCAGTGAAGTGGGCGCGTACAGGGAGACCCAGTACTTC. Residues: CASSEVGAYRETQYF.

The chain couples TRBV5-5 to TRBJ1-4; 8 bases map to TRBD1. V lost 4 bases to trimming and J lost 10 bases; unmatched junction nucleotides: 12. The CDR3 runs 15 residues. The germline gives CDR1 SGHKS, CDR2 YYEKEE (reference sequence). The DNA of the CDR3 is TGTGCCAGCAGCACGGACAGGGCGGCCGAGCGAAAACTGTTTTTT. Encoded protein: CASSTDRAAERKLFF. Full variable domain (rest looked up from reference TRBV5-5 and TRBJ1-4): DAGVTQSPTHLIKTRGQQVTLRCSPISGHKSVSWYQQVLGQGPQFIFQYYEKEERGRGNFPDRFSARQFPNYSSELNVNALLLGDSALYLCASSTDRAAERKLFFGSGTQLSVL.

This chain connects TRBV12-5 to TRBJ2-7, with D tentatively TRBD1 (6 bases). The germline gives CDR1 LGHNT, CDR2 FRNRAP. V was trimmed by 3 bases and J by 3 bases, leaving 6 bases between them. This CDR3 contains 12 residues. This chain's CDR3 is CASGLGGYEQYF. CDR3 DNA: TGTGCTAGTGGTTTAGGGGGCTACGAGCAGTACTTC.

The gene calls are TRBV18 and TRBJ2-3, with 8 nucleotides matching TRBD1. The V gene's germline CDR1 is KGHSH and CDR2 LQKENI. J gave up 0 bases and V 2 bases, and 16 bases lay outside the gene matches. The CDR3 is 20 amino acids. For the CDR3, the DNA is TGTGCCAGCTCACCATCGATCGGACAGGGCTTTGGCCATAGCACAGATACGCAGTATTTT. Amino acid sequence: CASSPSIGQGFGHSTDTQYF.

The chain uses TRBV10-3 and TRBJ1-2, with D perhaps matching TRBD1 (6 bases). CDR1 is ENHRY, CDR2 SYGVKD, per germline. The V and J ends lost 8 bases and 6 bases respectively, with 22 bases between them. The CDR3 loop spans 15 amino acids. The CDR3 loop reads CAIFRESRAGDGYTF. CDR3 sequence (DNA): TGTGCCATCTTCCGGGAAAGCAGGGCAGGGGATGGCTACACCTTC.

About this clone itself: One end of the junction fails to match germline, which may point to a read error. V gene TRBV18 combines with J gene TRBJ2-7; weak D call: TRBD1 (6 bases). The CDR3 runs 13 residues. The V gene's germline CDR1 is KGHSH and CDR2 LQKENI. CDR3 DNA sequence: TGTGCCGGCTCGTTCGGACAGACCTACGAGCAGTACTTC. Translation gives CAGSFGQTYEQYF.

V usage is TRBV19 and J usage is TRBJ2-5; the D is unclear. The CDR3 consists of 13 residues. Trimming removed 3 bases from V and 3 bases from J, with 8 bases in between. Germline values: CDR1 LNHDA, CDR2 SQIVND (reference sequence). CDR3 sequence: CASSIQKEETQYF. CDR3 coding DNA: TGTGCCAGTAGTATTCAGAAAGAAGAGACCCAGTACTTC.

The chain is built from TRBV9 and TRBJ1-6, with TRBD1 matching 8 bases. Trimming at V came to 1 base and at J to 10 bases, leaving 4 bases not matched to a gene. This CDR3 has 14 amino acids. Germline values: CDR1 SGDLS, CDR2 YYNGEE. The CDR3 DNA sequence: TGTGCCAGCAGCGTACGCCAGGGGGCATCACCCCTCCACTTT. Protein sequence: CASSVRQGASPLHF.

The CDR3 here is CATRWGLAEETQYF. The CDR3 region has the DNA TGTGCCACCAGATGGGGACTAGCGGAAGAGACCCAGTACTTC. The rearrangement links TRBV15 to TRBJ2-5; 11 bases agree with TRBD2. Germline loops: CDR1 LNHNV, CDR2 YYDKDF (reference sequence). The CDR3 contains 14 residues. V lost 6 bases and J lost 3; bases outside the gene matches: 3.

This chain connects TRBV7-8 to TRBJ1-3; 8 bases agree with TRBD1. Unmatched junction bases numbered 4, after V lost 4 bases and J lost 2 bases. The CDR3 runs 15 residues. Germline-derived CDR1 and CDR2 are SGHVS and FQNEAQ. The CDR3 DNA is TGTGCCAGCAGCTACTACAGGGGGGCTGGAAACACCATATATTTT. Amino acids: CASSYYRGAGNTIYF.

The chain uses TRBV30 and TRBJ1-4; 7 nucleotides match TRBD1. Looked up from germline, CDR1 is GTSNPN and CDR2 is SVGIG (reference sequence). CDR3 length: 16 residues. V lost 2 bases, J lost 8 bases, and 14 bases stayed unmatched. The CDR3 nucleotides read TGTGCCTGGAGTCCCATCGGTGACAGGGCGCAAGAAAAACTGTTTTTT. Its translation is CAWSPIGDRAQEKLFF.

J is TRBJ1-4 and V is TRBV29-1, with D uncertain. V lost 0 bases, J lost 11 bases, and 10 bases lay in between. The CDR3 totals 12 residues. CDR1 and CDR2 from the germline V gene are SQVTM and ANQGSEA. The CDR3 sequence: CSVEDGVRKLFF. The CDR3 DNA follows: TGCAGCGTTGAAGATGGAGTTCGGAAACTGTTTTTT.

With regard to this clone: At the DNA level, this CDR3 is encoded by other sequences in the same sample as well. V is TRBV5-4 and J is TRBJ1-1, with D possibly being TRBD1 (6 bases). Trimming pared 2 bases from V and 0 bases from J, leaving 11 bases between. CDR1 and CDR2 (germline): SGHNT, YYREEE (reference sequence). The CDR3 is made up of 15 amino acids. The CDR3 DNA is TGTGCCAGCAGCTTACTGGGACAATTGAACACTGAAGCTTTCTTT. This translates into CASSLLGQLNTEAFF.

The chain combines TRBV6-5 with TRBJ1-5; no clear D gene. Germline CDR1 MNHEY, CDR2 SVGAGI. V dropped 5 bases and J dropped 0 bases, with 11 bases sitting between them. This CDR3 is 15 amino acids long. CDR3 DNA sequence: TGTGCCAGCAGTCCCGTCTTTAATAGCAATCAGCCCCAGCATTTT. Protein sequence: CASSPVFNSNQPQHF.

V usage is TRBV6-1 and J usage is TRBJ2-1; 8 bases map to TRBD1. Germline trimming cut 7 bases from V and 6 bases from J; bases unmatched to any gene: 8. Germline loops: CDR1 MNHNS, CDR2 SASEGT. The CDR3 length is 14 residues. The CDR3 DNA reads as TGTGCCAGCATGGAGGACAGGGTCCCCAATGAGCAGTTCTTC. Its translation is CASMEDRVPNEQFF.